This TCR beta chain was captured by sequencing in a study of Tregs in tolerant kidney transplant recipients. Study-wide results and limits: Tolerant patients' donor-specific Tregs expanded beyond overall Tregs, suggesting antigen-driven growth. Changing PCR primers prevented nucleotide comparison between some patients' samples. Biological reproducibility was not directly addressed in this study.

Of note for this clone: What it binds is unknown.

Unstimulated Tregs (CD4+CD25+CD127-) and CD4+CD25- non-Tregs were sorted from PBMCs. Germline assignment: CDR1 MNHNY and CDR2 SVGAGI (reference sequence). The length of the CDR3 is 15 residues. V gave up 5 bases and J gave up 0 bases, with 11 bases separating them. Profiled with immunoSEQ multiplex PCR; TCRdb holds only in-frame clones, not every one. The table includes about 110,000 clones, around 91% detected once. The clonotype comes from a human donor who received a combined kidney and bone marrow transplant. The V call is TRBV6-6, the J call TRBJ1-3; D possibly corresponds to TRBD1 (6 bases). The sample consisted of CD4+ T cells from blood, taken before the transplant. This chain's CDR3 is CASSPDSFSGNTIYF. CDR3 bases: TGTGCCAGCAGTCCGGACAGCTTCTCTGGAAACACCATATATTTT.